These 8 T cell receptor beta chains came from one sample sequenced in a study of shared clonotypes between healthy human individuals. Sequencing used immunoSEQ multiplex PCR; TCRdb keeps in-frame clones, though not all of them. Of roughly 500,000 clones listed, less than 85% are singletons. Sequencing input: PBMCs. These receptor sequences come from a middle-aged woman in good health. Some clones in this sample may be carry-over from other donors' samples.

This clone has more than one count but fewer than ten. The V call is TRBV7-9, the J call TRBJ2-1, with 14 bases fitting TRBD2. The CDR3 length is 17 residues. Germline V gene lookup returns CDR1 SEHNR and CDR2 FQNEAQ (reference sequence). Unmatched junction bases numbered 10, after V lost 5 bases and J lost 7 bases. The CDR3 here is CASSPQGLAGVSNEQFF. The CDR3 nucleotides read TGTGCCAGCAGCCCCCAGGGACTAGCGGGAGTATCAAATGAGCAGTTCTTC.

This clone was detected only once. CDR3 amino acids: CASSQGYWDTQYF. The CDR3 region has the DNA TGTGCCAGCAGCCAAGGCTACTGGGATACGCAGTATTTT. The V call is TRBV14, the J call TRBJ2-3; no definite D call. The V end lost 1 base, the J end lost 6 bases, and 8 bases lay between the germline ends. The germline V gene encodes CDR1 SGHDN and CDR2 FVKESK. The CDR3 totals 13 residues.

The chain links TRBV7-9 to TRBJ2-1, with 9 positions matching TRBD2. The CDR3 has 16 residues. The trim removed 5 bases at V and 7 bases at J, leaving 12 bases unmatched. CDR1 and CDR2 (germline): SEHNR, FQNEAQ (reference sequence). The CDR3, as DNA: TGTGCCAGCAGCCCTCTAGCGGGACCGGTGGTGAATGAGCAGTTCTTC. Translation gives CASSPLAGPVVNEQFF. The entire variable domain, with the rest obtained from reference TRBV7-9 and TRBJ2-1, is as follows: DTGVSQNPRHKITKRGQNVTFRCDPISEHNRLYWYRQTLGQGPEFLTYFQNEAQLEKSRLLSDRFSAERPKGSFSTLEIQRTEQGDSAMYLCASSPLAGPVVNEQFFGPGTRLTVL.

This chain joins TRBV30 and TRBJ2-3; D uncertain. The germline gives CDR1 GTSNPN, CDR2 SVGIG (reference sequence). V dropped 0 bases and J dropped 0 bases, with 4 bases sitting between them. The CDR3 is made up of 13 amino acids. The CDR3 sequence: CAWSVISTDTQYF. CDR3 coding DNA: TGTGCCTGGAGTGTAATCAGCACAGATACGCAGTATTTT.

V and J are TRBV5-6 and TRBJ1-1, with TRBD1 identical over 9 bases. The CDR3 is 13 amino acids. Germline values: CDR1 SGHDT, CDR2 YYEEEE. The trim removed 6 bases at V and 4 bases at J, leaving 4 bases unmatched. CDR3 bases: TGTGCCAGCACCATGACAGGGGGCACTGAAGCTTTCTTT. This codes for CASTMTGGTEAFF.

This clone has just a few counts. This sequence joins TRBV7-6 and TRBJ2-3, with 8 bases lining up with TRBD1. The CDR3 loop spans 13 amino acids. Germline V CDR1 and CDR2: SGHVS, FNYEAQ. With V trimmed by 3 bases and J by 6 bases, 2 bases remained unmatched. The CDR3 nucleotides read TGTGCCAGCAGCTTGACAGGGGCGGATACGCAGTATTTT. Translating gives CASSLTGADTQYF.

The chain combines TRBV10-3 with TRBJ2-3; a possible D gene is TRBD2 (5 bases). Per the germline V gene, CDR1 is ENHRY and CDR2 is SYGVKD. The V gene lost 8 bases and the J gene lost 0 bases, with 12 bases spanning the gap. The length of the CDR3 is 14 residues. The CDR3: CAIGVGESTDTQYF. The CDR3 bases are TGTGCCATCGGCGTCGGGGAAAGCACAGATACGCAGTATTTT.

A note on this clone: Other DNA sequences in the same sample also yield this CDR3. The V call is TRBV7-9, the J call TRBJ2-1; 11 bases agree with TRBD2. The CDR3 runs 18 residues. Germline V CDR1 and CDR2: SEHNR, FQNEAQ (reference sequence). Trimming removed 1 base from V and 1 base from J; junction bases left unmatched: 6. CDR3: CASSLVRLAGGSYNEQFF. CDR3 in DNA: TGTGCCAGCAGCTTAGTTAGGTTAGCGGGAGGGTCCTACAATGAGCAGTTCTTC.